These 17 T cell receptor beta chains share one sample of origin, sequenced in a study of PD-L1 blockade in urothelial cancer. Stated time point: peripheral blood 6 weeks after treatment start. Assay: immunoSEQ multiplex PCR; the TCRdb copy retains only in-frame clones and omits some. This table has 40,000 to 50,000 clones, 82% appearing once. This material consisted of PBMCs, taken around atezolizumab (anti-PD-L1) treatment. These receptors all stem from a man aged 60-69 years with urothelial cancer.

This chain joins TRBV6-6 and TRBJ2-5; D may be TRBD2 (5 bases). The germline V gene has CDR1 MNHNY and CDR2 SVGAGI (reference sequence). The CDR3 totals 14 residues. V shed 2 bases and J shed 5 bases, with 12 bases lying between them. The CDR3 region has the DNA TGTGCCAGCAGTTACCCTCACCGAGGGGAGACCCAGTACTTC. It is translated as CASSYPHRGETQYF.

This rearrangement joins TRBV7-9 to TRBJ1-4; 7 nucleotides agree with TRBD1. Germline CDR1 is SEHNR and CDR2 is FQNEAQ (reference sequence). The CDR3 extends over 14 amino acids. Trimming removed 4 bases from V and 3 bases from J; junction bases left unmatched: 2. CDR3 coding DNA: TGTGCCAGCAGCTCCGGGACAGCTAATGAAAAACTGTTTTTT. It encodes CASSSGTANEKLFF.

This clone was seen a single time. The J gene is TRBJ2-1, the V gene TRBV18, with TRBD1 matching over 8 bases. Losses at the gene ends were 3 bases for V and 8 bases for J; bases not matched to a gene: 12. The CDR3 is made up of 16 amino acids. Looked up from germline, CDR1 is KGHSH and CDR2 is LQKENI. For the CDR3, the DNA is TGTGCCAGCTCACCCGGACAGGGCGCGCTTTACGATGAGCAGTTCTTC. Translated: CASSPGQGALYDEQFF.

The chain links TRBV28 to TRBJ1-2; D gene unclear. Germline V CDR1 and CDR2: MDHEN, SYDVKM. CDR3 size: 13 residues. V gave up 6 bases and J gave up 0 bases, with 8 bases separating them. The CDR3 DNA is TGTGCCAGCAGCTTGATAGCTAACTATGGCTACACCTTC. Translating gives CASSLIANYGYTF.

This chain uses TRBV20-1 with TRBJ2-1, with D possibly matching TRBD2 (5 bases). CDR3 size: 11 residues. The germline CDR1 and CDR2 sequences are DFQATT and SNEGSKA (reference sequence). The DNA of the CDR3 is TGCAGCCAACGGGAAGACAATGAGCAGTTCTTC. It is translated as CSQREDNEQFF.

The chain joins TRBV28 to TRBJ2-3; D possibly corresponds to TRBD1 (6 bases). There are 15 residues in the CDR3. Germline V gives CDR1 MDHEN, CDR2 SYDVKM. V was trimmed by 5 bases and J by 6 bases, leaving 18 bases between them. The DNA of the CDR3 is TGTGCCAGCAGTCCAGGGGTCCATGAGGCGGATACGCAGTATTTT. Protein: CASSPGVHEADTQYF.

This clone has just one count. This rearrangement joins TRBV10-3 to TRBJ2-1; TRBD2 matches 15 bases. The CDR3 loop spans 17 amino acids. CDR1 is ENHRY, CDR2 SYGVKD, per germline. V shed 10 bases, J shed 0 bases, and the junction held 7 bases outside the gene matches. The CDR3 region is CATRGLAGGRSYNEQFF. For the CDR3, the DNA is TGTGCCACCCGGGGACTAGCGGGGGGCCGCTCCTACAATGAGCAGTTCTTC.

This clone was counted once. The chain links TRBV28 to TRBJ2-2; 7 bases map to TRBD2. The CDR3 consists of 16 residues. The germline V gene encodes CDR1 MDHEN and CDR2 SYDVKM. With 8 bases clipped from V and 5 bases from J, the junction kept 14 bases outside the gene matches. This CDR3 is CASGRARSFDTGELFF. In DNA, the CDR3 is TGTGCCAGCGGGAGGGCGCGGAGCTTTGATACCGGGGAGCTGTTTTTT.

This clone was found a few times. Other DNA sequences in this sample translate to the same CDR3. V usage is TRBV27 and J usage is TRBJ2-7; a possible D gene is TRBD2 (6 bases). The germline V gene has CDR1 MNHEY and CDR2 SMNVEV (reference sequence). This CDR3 is 15 amino acids long. The V and J ends lost 3 bases and 3 bases respectively, with 15 bases between them. CDR3 nucleotides: TGTGCCAGCAGTTTGTCCGGGACTGGTCTCTACGAGCAGTACTTC. Protein: CASSLSGTGLYEQYF.

This clone has just a few counts. The V gene is TRBV28, the J gene TRBJ2-7; D possibly corresponds to TRBD1 (6 bases). The V gene's germline CDR1 is MDHEN and CDR2 SYDVKM. V was trimmed by 3 bases and J by 0 bases, leaving 12 bases between them. The CDR3 has 15 residues. The CDR3 region has the DNA TGTGCCAGCAGTTTGGGTCGGGACAACTCCTACGAGCAGTACTTC. The encoded protein is CASSLGRDNSYEQYF.

This clone has only one observation. Other DNA variants within this sample encode the same CDR3. The gene calls are TRBV11-2 and TRBJ2-5, with unresolved D. This CDR3 is 13 amino acids long. Germline lookup yields CDR1 SGHAT and CDR2 FQNNGV. Trimming pared 1 base from V and 5 bases from J, leaving 8 bases between. This CDR3 is CASSLGARETQYF. CDR3 coding DNA: TGTGCCAGCAGCTTAGGGGCCAGGGAGACCCAGTACTTC.

This chain links TRBV7-9 with TRBJ1-3; 10 nucleotides match TRBD1. With 1 base clipped from V and 3 bases from J, the junction kept 6 bases outside the gene matches. CDR3 length equals 17 residues. Germline V gene data show CDR1 as SEHNR and CDR2 as FQNEAQ (reference sequence). CDR3 sequence reads: CASSLGDRGRGGNTIYF. The CDR3, as DNA: TGTGCCAGCAGCTTAGGGGACAGGGGAAGAGGTGGAAACACCATATATTTT. Supplemented by reference TRBV7-9 and TRBJ1-3, the full variable domain reads DTGVSQNPRHKITKRGQNVTFRCDPISEHNRLYWYRQTLGQGPEFLTYFQNEAQLEKSRLLSDRFSAERPKGSFSTLEIQRTEQGDSAMYLCASSLGDRGRGGNTIYFGEGSWLTVV.

The genes are TRBV11-3 and TRBJ2-5, with D perhaps matching TRBD1 (6 bases). The CDR3 sequence is 15 residues long. Germline V lookup: CDR1 SGHNT, CDR2 YENEEA. Between the trimmed V and J ends, which lost 0 bases and 4 bases, there was a span of 12 bases. This CDR3 reads CASSLDQGHGETQYF. The CDR3 region has the DNA TGTGCCAGCAGCTTAGACCAGGGACACGGAGAGACCCAGTACTTC. The variable domain in full, with the rest retrieved from reference TRBV11-3 and TRBJ2-5, is EAGVVQSPRYKIIEKKQPVAFWCNPISGHNTLYWYLQNLGQGPELLIRYENEEAVDDSQLPKDRFSAERLKGVDSTLKIQPAELGDSAVYLCASSLDQGHGETQYFGPGTRLLVL.

The chain joins TRBV5-5 to TRBJ2-5; the D gene is possibly TRBD2 (5 bases). Germline V gene data show CDR1 as SGHKS and CDR2 as YYEKEE (reference sequence). Trimming shortened V by 6 bases and J by 6 bases, and 18 bases separated the two germline ends. There are 14 residues in the CDR3. For the CDR3, the DNA is TGTGCCAGCATCCTGACAAATAGGGAGAAGACCCAGTACTTC. Residues: CASILTNREKTQYF.

The chain has TRBV6-6 and TRBJ1-5; D not certain. The CDR3 contains 15 residues. Looked up from germline, CDR1 is MNHNY and CDR2 is SVGAGI (reference sequence). V was pared by 0 bases and J by 5 bases, with 11 bases between. CDR3 DNA sequence: TGTGCCAGCAGTTACTCTTCCCCCGGGGATCAGCCCCAGCATTTT. It encodes CASSYSSPGDQPQHF.

This clone is labeled as large. V is TRBV28 and J is TRBJ1-2; 7 nucleotides match TRBD1. The germline gives CDR1 MDHEN, CDR2 SYDVKM. The CDR3 spans 14 residues. V trimming: 5 bases; J trimming: 7 bases; junction bases outside the gene matches: 10. The CDR3 spells CASSPTLRGTGYTF. For the CDR3, the DNA is TGTGCCAGCAGTCCTACCCTCAGGGGGACTGGCTACACCTTC.

The count of this clone is one. The chain carries TRBV5-6 and TRBJ1-2; 7 positions match TRBD1. The V and J ends lost 3 bases and 6 bases, in that order; junction bases with no gene match: 5. The CDR3 consists of 13 residues. Germline values: CDR1 SGHDT, CDR2 YYEEEE. The CDR3, as DNA: TGTGCCAGCAGCTCGCAGGGGGGAAATGGCTACACCTTC. The encoded protein is CASSSQGGNGYTF.